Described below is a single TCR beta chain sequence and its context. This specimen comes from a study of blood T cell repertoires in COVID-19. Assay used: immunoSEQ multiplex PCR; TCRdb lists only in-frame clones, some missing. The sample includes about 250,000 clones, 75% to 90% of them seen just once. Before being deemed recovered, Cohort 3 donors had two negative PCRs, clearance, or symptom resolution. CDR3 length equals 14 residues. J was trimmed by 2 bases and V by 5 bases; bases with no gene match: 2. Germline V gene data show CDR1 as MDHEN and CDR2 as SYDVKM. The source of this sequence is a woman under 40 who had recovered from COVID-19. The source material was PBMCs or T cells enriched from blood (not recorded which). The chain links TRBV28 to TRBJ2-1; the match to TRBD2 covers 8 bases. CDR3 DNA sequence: TGTGCCAGCAGTGGAGCGGGAGCCTACAATGAGCAGTTCTTC. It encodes CASSGAGAYNEQFF.